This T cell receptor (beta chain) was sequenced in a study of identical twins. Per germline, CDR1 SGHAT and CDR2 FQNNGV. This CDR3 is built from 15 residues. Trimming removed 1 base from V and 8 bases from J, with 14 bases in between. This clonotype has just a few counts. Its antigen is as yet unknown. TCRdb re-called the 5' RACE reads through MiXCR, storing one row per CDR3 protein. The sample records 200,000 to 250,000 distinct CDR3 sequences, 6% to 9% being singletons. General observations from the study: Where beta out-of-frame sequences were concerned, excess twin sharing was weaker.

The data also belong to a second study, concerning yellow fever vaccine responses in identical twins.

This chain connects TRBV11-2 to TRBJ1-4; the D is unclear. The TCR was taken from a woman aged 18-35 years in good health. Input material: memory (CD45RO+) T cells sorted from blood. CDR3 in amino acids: CASSLVVSKNEKLFF. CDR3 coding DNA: TGTGCCAGCAGCTTAGTGGTCAGCAAAAACGAAAAACTGTTTTTT. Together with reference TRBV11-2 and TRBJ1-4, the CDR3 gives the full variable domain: EAGVAQSPRYKIIEKRQSVAFWCNPISGHATLYWYQQILGQGPKLLIQFQNNGVVDDSQLPKDRFSAERLKGVDSTLKIQPAKLEDSAVYLCASSLVVSKNEKLFFGSGTQLSVL.